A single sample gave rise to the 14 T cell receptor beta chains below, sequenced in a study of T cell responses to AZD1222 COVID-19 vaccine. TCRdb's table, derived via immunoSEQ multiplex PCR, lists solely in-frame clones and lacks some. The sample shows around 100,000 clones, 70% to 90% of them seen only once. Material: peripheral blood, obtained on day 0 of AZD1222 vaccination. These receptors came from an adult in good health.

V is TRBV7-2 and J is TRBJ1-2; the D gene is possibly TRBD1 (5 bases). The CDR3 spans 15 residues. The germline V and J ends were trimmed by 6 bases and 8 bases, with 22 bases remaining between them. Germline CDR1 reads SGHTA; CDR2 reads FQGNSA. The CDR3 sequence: CASSPGAYTARGYTF. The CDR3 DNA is TGTGCCAGCAGTCCCGGGGCCTACACTGCTCGAGGCTACACCTTC. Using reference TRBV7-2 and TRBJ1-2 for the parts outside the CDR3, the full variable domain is GAGVSQSPSNKVTEKGKDVELRCDPISGHTALYWYRQSLGQGLEFLIYFQGNSAPDKSGLPSDRFSAERTGGSVSTLTIQRTQQEDSAVYLCASSPGAYTARGYTFGSGTRLTVV.

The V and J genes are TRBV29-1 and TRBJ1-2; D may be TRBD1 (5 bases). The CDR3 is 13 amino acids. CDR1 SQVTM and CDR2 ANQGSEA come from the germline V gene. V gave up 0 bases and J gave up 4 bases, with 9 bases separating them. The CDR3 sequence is CSVEDGTSYGYTF. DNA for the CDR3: TGCAGCGTTGAAGATGGGACTTCCTATGGCTACACCTTC.

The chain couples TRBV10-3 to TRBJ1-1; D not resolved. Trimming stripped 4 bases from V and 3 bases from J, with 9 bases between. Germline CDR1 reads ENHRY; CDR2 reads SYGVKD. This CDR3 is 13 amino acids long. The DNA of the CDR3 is TGTGCCATCAGTGGGGCTCCGGACACTGAAGCTTTCTTT. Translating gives CAISGAPDTEAFF.

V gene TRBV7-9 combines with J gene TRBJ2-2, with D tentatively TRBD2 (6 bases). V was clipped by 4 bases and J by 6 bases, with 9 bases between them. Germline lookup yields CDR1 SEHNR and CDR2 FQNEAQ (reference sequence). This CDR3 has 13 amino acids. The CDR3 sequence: CASSSGSAGELFF. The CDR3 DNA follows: TGTGCCAGCAGCTCCGGGAGCGCCGGGGAGCTGTTTTTT.

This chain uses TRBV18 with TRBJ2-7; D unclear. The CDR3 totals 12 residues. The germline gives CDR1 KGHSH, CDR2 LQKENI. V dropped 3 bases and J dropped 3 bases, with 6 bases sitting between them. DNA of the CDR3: TGTGCCAGCTCACCTCCCAACTACGAGCAGTACTTC. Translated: CASSPPNYEQYF.

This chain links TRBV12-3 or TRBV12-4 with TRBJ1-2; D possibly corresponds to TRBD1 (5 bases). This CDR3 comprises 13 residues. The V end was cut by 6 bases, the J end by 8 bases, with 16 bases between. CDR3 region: CASSWDPSDGYTF. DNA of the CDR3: TGTGCCAGCAGCTGGGACCCCTCTGACGGCTACACCTTC.

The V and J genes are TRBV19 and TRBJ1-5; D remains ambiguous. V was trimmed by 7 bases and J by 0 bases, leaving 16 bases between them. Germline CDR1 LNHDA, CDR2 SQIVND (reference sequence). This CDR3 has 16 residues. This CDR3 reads CASKVSGENSNQPQHF. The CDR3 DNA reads TGTGCCAGTAAGGTCTCAGGAGAGAATAGCAATCAGCCCCAGCATTTT.

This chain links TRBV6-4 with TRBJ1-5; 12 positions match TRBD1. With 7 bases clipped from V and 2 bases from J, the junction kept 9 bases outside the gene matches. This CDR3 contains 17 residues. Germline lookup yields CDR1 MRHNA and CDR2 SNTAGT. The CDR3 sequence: CASNFRDRGLCNQPQHF. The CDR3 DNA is TGTGCCAGCAACTTCCGGGACAGGGGGCTTTGCAATCAGCCCCAGCATTTT.

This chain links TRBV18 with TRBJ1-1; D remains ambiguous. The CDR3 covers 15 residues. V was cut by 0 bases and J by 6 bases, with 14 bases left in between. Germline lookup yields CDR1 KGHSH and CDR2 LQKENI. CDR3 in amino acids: CASSPPSVGIAEAFF. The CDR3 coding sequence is TGTGCCAGCTCACCACCTTCTGTAGGAATCGCTGAAGCTTTCTTT.

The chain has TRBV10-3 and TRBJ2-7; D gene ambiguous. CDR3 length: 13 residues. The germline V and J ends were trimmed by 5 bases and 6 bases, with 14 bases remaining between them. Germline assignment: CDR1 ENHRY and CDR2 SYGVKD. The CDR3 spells CAISPGPFVEQYF. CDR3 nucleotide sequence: TGTGCCATCAGTCCCGGGCCTTTTGTCGAGCAGTACTTC.

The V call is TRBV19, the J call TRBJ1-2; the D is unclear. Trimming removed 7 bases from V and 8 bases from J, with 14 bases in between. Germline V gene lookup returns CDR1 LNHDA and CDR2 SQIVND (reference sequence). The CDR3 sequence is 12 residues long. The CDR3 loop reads CASTDTLEGYTF. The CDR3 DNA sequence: TGTGCCAGTACAGACACTCTAGAGGGCTACACCTTC.

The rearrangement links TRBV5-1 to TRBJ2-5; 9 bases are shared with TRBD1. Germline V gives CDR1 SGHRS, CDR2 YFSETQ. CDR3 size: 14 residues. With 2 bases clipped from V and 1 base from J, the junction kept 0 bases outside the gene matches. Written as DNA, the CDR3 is TGCGCCAGCAGCTTACAGGGGGCCCAAGAGACCCAGTACTTC. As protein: CASSLQGAQETQYF.

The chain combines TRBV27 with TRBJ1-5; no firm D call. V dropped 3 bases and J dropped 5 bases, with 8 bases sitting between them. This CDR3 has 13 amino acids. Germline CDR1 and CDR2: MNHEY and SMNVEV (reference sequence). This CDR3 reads CASSFGLHQPQHF. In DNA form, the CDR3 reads TGTGCCAGCAGTTTTGGACTCCATCAGCCCCAGCATTTT.

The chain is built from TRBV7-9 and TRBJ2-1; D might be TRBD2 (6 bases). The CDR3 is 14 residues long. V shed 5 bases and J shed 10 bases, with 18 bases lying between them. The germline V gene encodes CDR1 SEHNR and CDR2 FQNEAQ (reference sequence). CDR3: CASSPAGSRGEQFF. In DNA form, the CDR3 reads TGTGCCAGCAGCCCGGCGGGATCGCGGGGAGAGCAGTTCTTC.